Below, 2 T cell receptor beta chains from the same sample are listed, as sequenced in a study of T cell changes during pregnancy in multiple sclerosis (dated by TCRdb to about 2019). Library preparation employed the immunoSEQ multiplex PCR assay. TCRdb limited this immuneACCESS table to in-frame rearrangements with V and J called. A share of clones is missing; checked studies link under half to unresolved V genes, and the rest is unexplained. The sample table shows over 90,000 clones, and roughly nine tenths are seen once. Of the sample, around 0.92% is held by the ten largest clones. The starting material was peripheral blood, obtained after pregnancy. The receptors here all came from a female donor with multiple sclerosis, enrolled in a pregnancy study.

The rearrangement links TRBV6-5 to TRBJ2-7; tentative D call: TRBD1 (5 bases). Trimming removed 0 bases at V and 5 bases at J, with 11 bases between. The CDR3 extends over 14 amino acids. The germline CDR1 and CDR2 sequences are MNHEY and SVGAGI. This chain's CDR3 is CASSYSPGLDEQYF. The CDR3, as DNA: TGTGCCAGCAGTTACTCGCCAGGGTTAGACGAGCAGTACTTC.

CDR3 nucleotide sequence: TGTGCCAGCAGCCCTATAACAGGGTTCTCCTACGAGCAGTACTTC. Protein sequence: CASSPITGFSYEQYF. The gene calls are TRBV7-9 and TRBJ2-7; possibly TRBD1 for D (6 bases). CDR1 is SEHNR, CDR2 FQNEAQ, per germline (reference sequence). V gave up 5 bases and J gave up 0 bases, with 14 bases separating them. This CDR3 is 15 amino acids long.